This is a list of T cell receptor beta chains from one sample in a study of blood T cell repertoires in COVID-19. Clones were sequenced by immunoSEQ multiplex PCR, and TCRdb holds only the in-frame ones, with some missing. The repertoire holds over 100,000 clones, about 89% seen once, with less than 4.5% in the top ten. Sequences were obtained from peripheral blood. The receptors were sampled from a man aged 55 to 70 with COVID-19, enrolled during active disease. Both conserved end residues are part of each CDR3. The D gene is left open where the match is weak. Size values are once, few and many counts, or a class for expanded clones, and some rows have none.

d_call j_call clone_size v_call cdr3_nt cdr3_aa
- TRBJ2-3 - TRBV20-1 TGCAGTGCAATACTGTCGGATACGCAGTATTTT CSAILSDTQYF
TRBD1 TRBJ1-2 - TRBV9 TGTGCCAGCAGCGCCTCAGGGGGCCTTTCTAACTATGGCTACACCTTC CASSASGGLSNYGYTF
- TRBJ1-1 - TRBV7-2 TGTGCCAGCAGCTTAGTGGGGGGAGGGAACACTGAAGCTTTCTTT CASSLVGGGNTEAFF
TRBD1 TRBJ1-1 - TRBV20-1 TGCAGTGCTAGTCCAGGGGGAAGCACTGAAGCTTTCTTT CSASPGGSTEAFF
- TRBJ1-1 - TRBV29-1 TGCAGCGCAGGACAGACCTACACTGAAGCTTTCTTT CSAGQTYTEAFF
- TRBJ1-1 - TRBV11-2 TGTGCCAGCAGCTTTGGACAGTACACTGAAGCTTTCTTT CASSFGQYTEAFF
TRBD2 TRBJ2-7 - TRBV7-8 TGTGCCAGCAGCCGGACTAGCGGGGGAAAGGTCGAGCAGTACTTC CASSRTSGGKVEQYF
TRBD1 TRBJ1-2 - TRBV18 TGTGCCAGCTCATCACACCCGGGACAGGGGACCTCCCCCGGCTACACCTTC CASSSHPGQGTSPGYTF
- TRBJ2-7 - TRBV7-9 TGTGCCAGCAGCCCCGGACAGTACTACGAGCAGTACTTC CASSPGQYYEQYF
TRBD1 TRBJ2-7 - TRBV11-1 TGTGCCAGCAGCTCCGGTGGGACAGCATCCTACGAGCAGTACTTC CASSSGGTASYEQYF
- TRBJ2-7 - TRBV5-1 TGCGCCAGCAACAATGGACAGTTCGACGAGCAGTACTTC CASNNGQFDEQYF
TRBD1 TRBJ1-2 - TRBV25-1 TGTGCCAGCAGTGAAAGCAGGGGGAACTATGGCTACACCTTC CASSESRGNYGYTF
TRBD1 TRBJ2-6 - TRBV7-3 TGTGCCAGCAGCTCCCGGACAGGCCTCACCTCTGGGGCCAACGTCCTGACTTTC CASSSRTGLTSGANVLTF
- TRBJ2-3 - TRBV2 TGTGCCAGTCCAGGGGTTTCAGGAGATACGCAGTATTTT CASPGVSGDTQYF
TRBD1 TRBJ2-7 - TRBV6-6 TGTGCCAGCCTCCTCGGACAGGGATATTCCTACGAGCAGTACTTC CASLLGQGYSYEQYF
- TRBJ2-7 - TRBV25-1 TGTGCCAGCAGTGATAAACAGTCCTACGAGCAGTACTTC CASSDKQSYEQYF
TRBD1 TRBJ1-2 - TRBV28 TGTGCCAGCATCAACCCCTCGGGACAGGGGGCGTATGGCTACACCTTC CASINPSGQGAYGYTF
- TRBJ2-3 - TRBV3-1/TRBV3-2 TGTGCCAGCAGCCAAGACCCGGATAGGCGGGCCGAAGATACGCAGTATTTT CASSQDPDRRAEDTQYF
TRBD2 TRBJ2-2 - TRBV28 TGTGCCAGCAGCCAGAGCGGGGTGAACACCGGGGAGCTGTTTTTT CASSQSGVNTGELFF
- TRBJ1-6 - TRBV5-1 TGCGCCAGCAGCTTGACAGCCTCCCTTTCACCCCTCCACTTT CASSLTASLSPLHF
TRBD2 TRBJ2-2 once TRBV5-1 TGCGCCACCGCGGGGGGGTCGAACACCGGGGAGCTGTTTTTT CATAGGSNTGELFF
TRBD1 TRBJ2-5 - TRBV7-2 TGTGCCAGCAGCCTAGGGACATCCAGGGGGCCAAACCGCCAAGAGACCCAGTACTTC CASSLGTSRGPNRQETQYF
TRBD1 TRBJ1-2 - TRBV7-2 TGTGCCAGCAGCACACGGCGGACAGGCTTGGGCTACACCTTC CASSTRRTGLGYTF
TRBD1 TRBJ1-2 - TRBV6-2/TRBV6-3 TGTGCCAGCAGTTACTCGCGAGGACAGGGGAATCGCTACACCTTC CASSYSRGQGNRYTF
- TRBJ1-3 - TRBV6-1 TGTGCCAGCAGTGAAGCGACGGGGGTTGGAAACACCATATATTTT CASSEATGVGNTIYF
- TRBJ2-1 - TRBV10-3 TGTGCCATCAGAGAGTACGGTGAGCAGTTCTTC CAIREYGEQFF
TRBD1 TRBJ1-4 - TRBV5-1 TGCGCCAGCAGCGAGGGGACAGCCTCCGAGAAACTGTTTTTT CASSEGTASEKLFF
TRBD1 TRBJ1-4 - TRBV19 TGTGCCAGTAGTCTAAACACAGGGGAGACTAATGAAAAACTGTTTTTT CASSLNTGETNEKLFF
TRBD2 TRBJ2-3 - TRBV7-2 TGTGCCAGCAGCAGAGCGACTAGCGGGGTAAATACGCAGTATTTT CASSRATSGVNTQYF
- TRBJ1-2 - TRBV27 TGTGCCAGCAGTTTATCCAGGGCGTCGTATGGCTACACCTTC CASSLSRASYGYTF
TRBD1 TRBJ2-5 - TRBV2 TGTGCCAGCAGCTGGACAGGGGGCCTTGAGACCCAGTACTTC CASSWTGGLETQYF
TRBD1 TRBJ1-2 once TRBV18 TGTGCCAGCTCACAACAGAACACGGGACAGGACTATGGCTACACCTTC CASSQQNTGQDYGYTF
TRBD1 TRBJ1-2 - TRBV5-1 TGCGCCAGCAGCCCGAGGACAGGGTATGGCTACACCTTC CASSPRTGYGYTF
TRBD2 TRBJ2-5 - TRBV20-1 TGCAGTGCTAGTCCTAGCGGGGTGGAGGAGACCCAGTACTTC CSASPSGVEETQYF
TRBD2 TRBJ2-1 - TRBV5-4 TGTGCCAGCAGCTTCGGGGGGGCCGACGGTGAGCAGTTCTTC CASSFGGADGEQFF
- TRBJ2-7 - TRBV7-2 TGTGCCAGCAGCCCGCGGACTGGCCCCTACGAGCAGTACTTC CASSPRTGPYEQYF
- TRBJ1-5 - TRBV13 TGTGCCAGCAGCGGGCTGAATCAGCCCCAGCATTTT CASSGLNQPQHF
- TRBJ2-7 - TRBV7-3 TGTGCCAGCAGCTCATACTCCAAGTCCTACGAGCAGTACTTC CASSSYSKSYEQYF
TRBD1 TRBJ1-2 - TRBV10-1 TGCGCCAGCAGTGCCGACAGGGTGGGCGGCTACACCTTC CASSADRVGGYTF
TRBD1 TRBJ1-1 - TRBV7-2 TGTGCCAGCAGCCACCGACAGGGAGGAACTGAAGCTTTCTTT CASSHRQGGTEAFF
TRBD1 TRBJ1-1 - TRBV30 TGTGCCTGGAATGGCAGGGGGCTCACTGAAGCTTTCTTT CAWNGRGLTEAFF